This is a list of T cell receptor beta chains from one sample in a study of vaccination and CD4 T cells after COVID-19. TCRdb called the PCR reads again in MiXCR, with one record for every CDR3 protein. The table records about 18,000 distinct CDR3 sequences, roughly 45% of them present only once. These receptors have no identified antigens. The sample here was CD4+ T cells from blood, cultured in vitro, taken before SARS-CoV-2 vaccination. These receptors were obtained from a human donor who received a COVID-19 vaccine. The CDR3 runs from the conserved cysteine through the conserved F or W. D genes are given only for firm matches. Expanded clones get a size class; other rows say once, few or many, or leave the size out.

D gene: TRBD2
clone size: few
CDR3 length: 14
J gene: TRBJ2-5
V gene: TRBV19
CDR3 DNA: TGTGCCAGTAGTATTGGCGGGGGGCAAGAGACCCAGTACTTC
CDR3 protein: CASSIGGGQETQYF

D gene: TRBD1
clone size: few
CDR3 length: 13
J gene: TRBJ1-5
V gene: TRBV19
CDR3 DNA: TGTGCCAGTAGTGACAGGGGGCGGGAGCCCCAGCATTTT
CDR3 protein: CASSDRGREPQHF

D gene: .
clone size: .
CDR3 length: 16
J gene: TRBJ1-6
V gene: TRBV6-1
CDR3 DNA: TGTGCCAGCACCCCGACAGGATGGGCATATAATTCACCCCTCCACTTT
CDR3 protein: CASTPTGWAYNSPLHF

D gene: TRBD2
clone size: .
CDR3 length: 15
J gene: TRBJ2-3
V gene: TRBV10-3
CDR3 DNA: TGTGCCATCAGTGAGTGGGCGGGGGGGCGGAATACGCAGTATTTT
CDR3 protein: CAISEWAGGRNTQYF

D gene: TRBD2
clone size: .
CDR3 length: 16
J gene: TRBJ2-2
V gene: TRBV15
CDR3 DNA: TGTGCCACCAGCAACATAGCGGGGCTTAACACCGGGGAGCTGTTTTTT
CDR3 protein: CATSNIAGLNTGELFF

D gene: TRBD1
clone size: few
CDR3 length: 16
J gene: TRBJ1-2
V gene: TRBV25-1
CDR3 DNA: TGTGCCAGCAGTGAATTCGCCGGGACAGGGGCCGGTGGCTACACCTTC
CDR3 protein: CASSEFAGTGAGGYTF

D gene: .
clone size: .
CDR3 length: 16
J gene: TRBJ1-1
V gene: TRBV6-5
CDR3 DNA: TGTGCCAGCAGTTACTCCAGGGGACTCCTAAACGCTGAAGCTTTCTTT
CDR3 protein: CASSYSRGLLNAEAFF

D gene: TRBD1
clone size: few
CDR3 length: 13
J gene: TRBJ2-7
V gene: TRBV2
CDR3 DNA: TGTGCCAGCAGAGTCGACAGGGAATACGAGCAGTACTTC
CDR3 protein: CASRVDREYEQYF

D gene: .
clone size: .
CDR3 length: 14
J gene: TRBJ1-1
V gene: TRBV5-4
CDR3 DNA: TGTGCCAGCAGCTTCGACCTTCGTGGCACTGAAGCTTTCTTT
CDR3 protein: CASSFDLRGTEAFF

D gene: TRBD1
clone size: .
CDR3 length: 15
J gene: TRBJ1-1
V gene: TRBV19
CDR3 DNA: TGTGCCAGTAGTATAGGGACAGGGATCGGAACTGAAGCTTTCTTT
CDR3 protein: CASSIGTGIGTEAFF

D gene: .
clone size: .
CDR3 length: 13
J gene: TRBJ2-3
V gene: TRBV9
CDR3 DNA: TGTGCCAGCAGCCGGGCGTACACAGATACGCAGTATTTT
CDR3 protein: CASSRAYTDTQYF